These 27 T cell receptor beta chains were sequenced from one sample in a study of T cells in Graves' hyperthyroidism and ophthalmopathy. Using RNA transcripts as the source, TCR beta CDR3 regions were amplified. TCR CDR3 underwent first-round RT-PCR with the HTBI primer set. TCRdb itself ran the multiplex PCR reads through MiXCR, one entry per CDR3 protein. The sample contains roughly 420,000 distinct CDR3 sequences, roughly 13% of which appear only once. The sequenced material came from blood. The source of these receptors is a woman between 18 and 29 years old with Graves' hyperthyroidism.

This rearrangement joins TRBV20-1 to TRBJ1-5; 9 bases are a match to TRBD1. After removal of 5 bases from V and 6 bases from J, the junction contained 5 bases not matched to a gene. The CDR3 sequence is 13 residues long. CDR1 and CDR2 (germline): DFQATT, SNEGSKA (reference sequence). CDR3 nucleotide sequence: TGCAGTGCTTCCACAGGGGGCGGTCAGCCCCAGCATTTT. Amino acids: CSASTGGGQPQHF.

In this sample, this clonotype turned up many times. The chain joins TRBV6-1 to TRBJ2-7; tentative D call: TRBD2 (5 bases). CDR1 is MNHNS, CDR2 SASEGT, per germline. V gave up 6 bases and J gave up 0 bases, with 6 bases separating them. This CDR3 has 12 amino acids. This CDR3 reads CASRTISYEQYF. For the CDR3, the DNA is TGTGCCAGCAGGACTATCTCCTACGAGCAGTACTTC.

This clonotype was detected a few times. CDR3 amino acids: CASSFSGKPTDTQYF. In nucleotides, the CDR3 is TGTGCCAGCAGTTTTAGCGGGAAACCCACAGATACGCAGTATTTT. This chain links TRBV12-3 or TRBV12-4 with TRBJ2-3, with 8 nucleotides matching TRBD2. V lost 3 bases and J lost 2; bases outside the gene matches: 4. This CDR3 region has 15 residues.

This clonotype was picked up many times. The DNA of the CDR3 is TGTGCCAGCAGCTTAGTAGTTTCAGAAAGCACAGATACGCAGTATTTT. Translation gives CASSLVVSESTDTQYF. The chain links TRBV7-9 to TRBJ2-3; D unclear. The CDR3 is 16 amino acids. Germline-derived CDR1 and CDR2 are SEHNR and FQNEAQ (reference sequence). V was clipped by 1 base and J by 0 bases, with 11 bases between them.

The chain links TRBV5-6 to TRBJ1-6; TRBD1 agrees at 7 bases. The V segment lost 4 bases and the J segment 7 bases; nucleotides outside the gene matches: 8. The V gene's germline CDR1 is SGHDT and CDR2 YYEEEE. The CDR3 runs to 15 residues. CDR3 loop: CASSPTGQQNSPLHF. The CDR3 coding sequence is TGTGCCAGCAGCCCCACGGGACAGCAAAATTCACCCCTCCACTTT.

The V gene is TRBV2, the J gene TRBJ2-1, with D perhaps matching TRBD1 (6 bases). The CDR3 extends over 15 amino acids. Germline V gene lookup returns CDR1 SNHLY and CDR2 FYNNEI. Trimming pared 6 bases from V and 2 bases from J, leaving 14 bases between. In DNA, the CDR3 is TGTGCCAGCAGCGCAACAGGGTCAGCCTACAATGAGCAGTTCTTC. It yields the protein CASSATGSAYNEQFF.

This clonotype turned up a few times. This chain connects TRBV12-3 or TRBV12-4 to TRBJ2-2; a possible D gene is TRBD1 (6 bases). Trimming left V 10 bases short and J 1 base short, with 13 bases between. This CDR3 region has 14 residues. The CDR3 coding sequence is TGTGCCACCGAAATGACAGGGAACACCGGGGAGCTGTTTTTT. Residues: CATEMTGNTGELFF.

This clonotype has a count of ten or more. The chain links TRBV10-2 to TRBJ2-7; the match to TRBD1 covers 9 bases. Losses at the gene ends were 1 base for V and 3 bases for J; bases not matched to a gene: 4. The germline V gene has CDR1 WSHSY and CDR2 SAAADI. This CDR3 contains 15 residues. The CDR3 DNA follows: TGCGCCAGCAGTGAGTACCGGACAGGGGACTACGAGCAGTACTTC. This sequence encodes CASSEYRTGDYEQYF.

There are a few counts of this clonotype. CDR3 in amino acids: CASSRVGGPQYF. The CDR3 DNA reads as TGTGCCAGCAGCCGGGTGGGAGGGCCCCAGTATTTT. The V call is TRBV11-3, the J call TRBJ1-5; 7 bases fit TRBD2. The end of the DNA is better explained by TRBJ2-3, so the J call may be wrong. Germline V lookup: CDR1 SGHNT, CDR2 YENEEA. The CDR3 is 12 residues long.

The chain's CDR3 is CATSRVTRIDQPQHF. The CDR3 region has the DNA TGTGCCACCAGCAGAGTGACCCGGATAGATCAGCCCCAGCATTTT. The rearrangement links TRBV15 to TRBJ1-5, with D uncertain. V was pared by 1 base and J by 5 bases, with 12 bases between. The CDR3 sequence is 15 residues long. From germline, CDR1 is LNHNV and CDR2 YYDKDF (reference sequence).

This chain links TRBV19 with TRBJ1-1; D gene unclear. The V gene lost 3 bases and the J gene lost 0 bases, with 8 bases spanning the gap. The CDR3 contains 14 residues. Looked up from germline, CDR1 is LNHDA and CDR2 is SQIVND (reference sequence). For the CDR3, the DNA is TGTGCCAGTAGTATGGAGGTTATGAACACTGAAGCTTTCTTT. This encodes CASSMEVMNTEAFF. The variable domain in full, completed from reference TRBV19 and TRBJ1-1, reads DGGITQSPKYLFRKEGQNVTLSCEQNLNHDAMYWYRQDPGQGLRLIYYSQIVNDFQKGDIAEGYSVSREKKESFPLTVTSAQKNPTAFYLCASSMEVMNTEAFFGQGTRLTVV.

This clonotype was detected many times. The chain recombines TRBV20-1 with TRBJ2-3; TRBD2 matches 13 bases. Losses at the gene ends were 7 bases for V and 2 bases for J; bases not matched to a gene: 6. CDR1 and CDR2 (germline): DFQATT, SNEGSKA (reference sequence). CDR3 length equals 15 residues. CDR3 loop: CSGIGTSGATDTQYF. The CDR3 coding sequence is TGCAGTGGGATCGGGACTAGCGGGGCCACAGATACGCAGTATTTT.

This clonotype was seen repeatedly, ten times or more. The chain carries TRBV6-1 and TRBJ2-3, with 9 positions matching TRBD2. Germline CDR1 reads MNHNS; CDR2 reads SASEGT. The CDR3 loop spans 16 amino acids. J lost 4 bases, V lost 4 bases, and 9 bases had no gene match. The CDR3 loop reads CASSVTGTSPADTQYF. The CDR3, as DNA: TGTGCCAGCAGTGTTACCGGGACTAGCCCCGCAGATACGCAGTATTTT.

This clonotype was counted many times. The chain has TRBV2 and TRBJ2-7, with 11 nucleotides matching TRBD2. J gave up 3 bases and V 7 bases, and 8 bases lay outside the gene matches. This CDR3 contains 15 residues. Germline V lookup: CDR1 SNHLY, CDR2 FYNNEI. In DNA, the CDR3 is TGTGCCAGCACCGTTAGCGGGAGGGGAAACTACGAGCAGTACTTC. Translated, it gives CASTVSGRGNYEQYF.

This clonotype showed up many times. The rearrangement uses TRBV20-1 and TRBJ1-1, with D maybe TRBD1 (6 bases). Trimming removed 1 base from V and 3 bases from J, with 12 bases in between. This CDR3 contains 14 residues. The V gene's germline CDR1 is DFQATT and CDR2 SNEGSKA (reference sequence). DNA for the CDR3: TGCAGTGCTAGAGCGAGGGGGAGGGACACTGAAGCTTTCTTT. Its protein is CSARARGRDTEAFF.

V and J are TRBV7-9 and TRBJ2-7; the match to TRBD2 covers 10 bases. The V gene end was trimmed by 3 bases and the J gene end by 0 bases; junction bases not matched to a gene: 8. In germline, CDR1 is SEHNR, CDR2 FQNEAQ (reference sequence). The CDR3 totals 17 residues. Here the CDR3 reads CASSLPGSGRTSYEQYF. CDR3 sequence (DNA): TGTGCCAGCAGCTTGCCGGGTAGCGGGAGGACCTCCTACGAGCAGTACTTC.

At least ten counts were recorded for this clonotype. The chain recombines TRBV4-2 with TRBJ1-1; tentatively, D is TRBD1 (6 bases). In germline, CDR1 is LGHNA, CDR2 YNFKEQ. Trimming removed 4 bases at V and 5 bases at J, with 11 bases between. This CDR3 contains 13 residues. The CDR3 bases are TGTGCCAGCAGCCGGGGGGCAGGGACTGAAGCTTTCTTT. Amino acids: CASSRGAGTEAFF.

This clonotype was seen ten or more times. V usage is TRBV28 and J usage is TRBJ2-3; TRBD2 agrees at 8 bases. The length of the CDR3 is 15 residues. With V trimmed by 4 bases and J by 4 bases, 7 bases remained unmatched. CDR1 and CDR2 (germline): MDHEN, SYDVKM. The CDR3 region has the DNA TGTGCCAGCAGTTCGAGCGGGAGATACGCAGATACGCAGTATTTT. Protein sequence: CASSSSGRYADTQYF.

This clonotype was observed many times. This chain links TRBV12-3 or TRBV12-4 with TRBJ1-2, with D tentatively TRBD1 (5 bases). V was cut by 6 bases and J by 4 bases, with 12 bases left in between. The CDR3 covers 13 residues. In DNA form, the CDR3 reads TGTGCCAGCAGCCCCGAGGGGCTCTATGGCTACACCTTC. Translated, it gives CASSPEGLYGYTF.

In this sample, this clonotype turned up many times. The chain uses TRBV7-8 and TRBJ2-7, with unresolved D. Trimming left V 2 bases short and J 3 bases short, with 23 bases between. The CDR3 totals 18 residues. Per germline, CDR1 SGHVS and CDR2 FQNEAQ. The DNA for the CDR3 is TGTGCCAGCAGCTTAAGTCTCAACACCGAATTAAAAATCTACGAGCAGTACTTC. Its protein is CASSLSLNTELKIYEQYF.

In regard to this clonotype: With a much larger clone just one base away, this may be a read error. V usage is TRBV7-2 and J usage is TRBJ2-1; 9 nucleotides match TRBD2. The CDR3 is made up of 15 amino acids. The V gene end was trimmed by 8 bases and the J gene end by 2 bases; junction bases not matched to a gene: 7. Looked up from germline, CDR1 is SGHTA and CDR2 is FQGNSA. The CDR3 protein is CASGSGTSTYNEQFF. The DNA of the CDR3 is TGTGCCAGCGGCTCCGGGACTAGCACCTACAATGAGCAGTTCTTC.

In its sample, this clonotype was seen many times. The rearrangement joins TRBV27 to TRBJ2-3; 16 bases fit TRBD2. V shed 2 bases, J shed 3 bases, and the junction held 5 bases outside the gene matches. Per germline, CDR1 MNHEY and CDR2 SMNVEV (reference sequence). The CDR3 has 18 residues. The CDR3 loop reads CASSLTRGLAGGTDTQYF. The CDR3 nucleotides read TGTGCCAGCAGTTTAACGCGGGGACTAGCGGGGGGGACAGATACGCAGTATTTT.

There are a few counts of this clonotype. The chain links TRBV9 to TRBJ2-3; 9 bases match TRBD1. The CDR3 spans 15 residues. Germline V lookup: CDR1 SGDLS, CDR2 YYNGEE. V lost 4 bases to trimming and J lost 3 bases; unmatched junction nucleotides: 6. Written as DNA, the CDR3 is TGTGCCAGCAGCACCGGGACAGGGCGGACAGATACGCAGTATTTT. The encoded protein is CASSTGTGRTDTQYF.

This rearrangement joins TRBV11-2 to TRBJ2-7; TRBD1 is a possible D gene (6 bases). In germline, CDR1 is SGHAT, CDR2 FQNNGV. Trimming left V 1 base short and J 3 bases short, with 10 bases between. The CDR3 sequence is 14 residues long. CDR3 nucleotides: TGTGCCAGCAGCTTAGGGGACACCCTCTACGAGCAGTACTTC. This gives the protein CASSLGDTLYEQYF.

This clonotype showed up just a few times. The chain recombines TRBV30 with TRBJ2-1; D call uncertain. CDR1 GTSNPN and CDR2 SVGIG come from the germline V gene (reference sequence). Trimming took off 6 bases at V and 0 bases at J, with 9 bases between the two ends. This CDR3 has 13 residues. The CDR3 nucleotides read TGTGCCTGCAGCTTTAGCTCCTACAATGAGCAGTTCTTC. Translated, it gives CACSFSSYNEQFF.

There are many counts of this clonotype. The rearrangement joins TRBV12-3 or TRBV12-4 to TRBJ2-2; 9 bases map to TRBD2. This CDR3 comprises 16 residues. The J segment lost 4 bases and the V segment lost 7 bases, leaving 10 bases of the junction unmatched. CDR3 nucleotides: TGTGCCAGCACCTCAACGGCGGGAGGGCCCACCGGGGAGCTGTTTTTT. Protein product: CASTSTAGGPTGELFF.

This clonotype has a count of ten or more. V and J are TRBV3-1 and TRBJ2-5; possibly TRBD1 or TRBD2 for D (5 bases each). The CDR3 has 14 amino acids. V was trimmed by 4 bases and J by 3 bases, leaving 12 bases between them. Germline V gives CDR1 LGHDT, CDR2 YNNKEL (reference sequence). This chain's CDR3 is CASSRDATEETQYF. CDR3 coding DNA: TGTGCCAGCAGCCGGGACGCCACAGAAGAGACCCAGTACTTC.